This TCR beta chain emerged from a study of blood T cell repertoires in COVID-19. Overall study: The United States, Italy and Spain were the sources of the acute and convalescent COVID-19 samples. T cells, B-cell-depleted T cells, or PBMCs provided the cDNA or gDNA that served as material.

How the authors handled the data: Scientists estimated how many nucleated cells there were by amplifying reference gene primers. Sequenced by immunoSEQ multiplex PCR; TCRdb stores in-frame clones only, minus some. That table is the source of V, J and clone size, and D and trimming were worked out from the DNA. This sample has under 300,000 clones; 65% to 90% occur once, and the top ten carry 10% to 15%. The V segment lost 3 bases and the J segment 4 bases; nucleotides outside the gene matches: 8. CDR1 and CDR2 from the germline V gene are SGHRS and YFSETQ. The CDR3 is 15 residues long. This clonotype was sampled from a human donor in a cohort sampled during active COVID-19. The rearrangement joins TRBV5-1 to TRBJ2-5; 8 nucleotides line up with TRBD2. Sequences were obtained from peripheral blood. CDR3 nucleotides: TGCGCCAGCAGCTCCGGGGGGGGCCGGGGAGAGACCCAGTACTTC. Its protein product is CASSSGGGRGETQYF.